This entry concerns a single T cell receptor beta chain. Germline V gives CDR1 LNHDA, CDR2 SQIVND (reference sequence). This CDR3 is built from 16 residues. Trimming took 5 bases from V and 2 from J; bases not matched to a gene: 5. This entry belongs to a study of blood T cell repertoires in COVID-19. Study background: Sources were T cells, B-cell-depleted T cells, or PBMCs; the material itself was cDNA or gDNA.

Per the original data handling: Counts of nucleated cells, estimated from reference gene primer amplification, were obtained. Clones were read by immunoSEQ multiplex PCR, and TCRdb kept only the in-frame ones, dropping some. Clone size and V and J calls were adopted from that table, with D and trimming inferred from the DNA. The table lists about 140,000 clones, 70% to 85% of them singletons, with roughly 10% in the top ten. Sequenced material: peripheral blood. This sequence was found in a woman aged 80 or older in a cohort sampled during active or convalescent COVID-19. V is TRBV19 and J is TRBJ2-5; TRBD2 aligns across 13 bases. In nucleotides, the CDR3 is TGTGCCAGTAGTCCTCGGACTAGCGGGGGACAAGAGACCCAGTACTTC. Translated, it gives CASSPRTSGGQETQYF.